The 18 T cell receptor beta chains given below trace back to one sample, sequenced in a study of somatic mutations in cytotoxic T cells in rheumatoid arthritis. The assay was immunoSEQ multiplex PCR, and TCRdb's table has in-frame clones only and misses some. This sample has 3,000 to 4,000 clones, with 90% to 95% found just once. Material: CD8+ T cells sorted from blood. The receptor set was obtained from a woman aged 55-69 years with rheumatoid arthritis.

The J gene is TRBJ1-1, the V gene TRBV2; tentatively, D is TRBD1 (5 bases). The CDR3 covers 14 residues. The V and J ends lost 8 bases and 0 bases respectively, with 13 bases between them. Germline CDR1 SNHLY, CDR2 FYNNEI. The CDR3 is CASLNSGMNTEAFF. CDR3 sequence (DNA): TGTGCCAGCCTGAATTCAGGGATGAACACTGAAGCTTTCTTT.

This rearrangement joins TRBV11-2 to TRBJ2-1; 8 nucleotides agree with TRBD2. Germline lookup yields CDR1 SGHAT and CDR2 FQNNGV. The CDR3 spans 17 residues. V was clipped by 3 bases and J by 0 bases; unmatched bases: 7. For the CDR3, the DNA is TGTGCCAGCAGCTTCATCACTAGCGGAGACTCCTACAATGAGCAGTTCTTC. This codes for CASSFITSGDSYNEQFF.

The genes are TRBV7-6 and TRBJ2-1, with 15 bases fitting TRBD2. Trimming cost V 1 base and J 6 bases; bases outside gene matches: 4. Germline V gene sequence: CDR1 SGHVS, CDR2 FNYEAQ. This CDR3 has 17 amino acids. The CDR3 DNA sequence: TGTGCCAGCAGCTTAGGGACTAGCGGGGGGGCGCGCAATGAGCAGTTCTTC. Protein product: CASSLGTSGGARNEQFF.

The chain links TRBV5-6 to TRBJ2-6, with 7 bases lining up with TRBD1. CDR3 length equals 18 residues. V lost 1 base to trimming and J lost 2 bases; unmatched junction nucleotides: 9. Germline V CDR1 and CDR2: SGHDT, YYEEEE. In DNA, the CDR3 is TGTGCCAGCAGCTTGTTAGGACAGGCCACCCCTGGGGCCAACGTCCTGACTTTC. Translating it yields CASSLLGQATPGANVLTF.

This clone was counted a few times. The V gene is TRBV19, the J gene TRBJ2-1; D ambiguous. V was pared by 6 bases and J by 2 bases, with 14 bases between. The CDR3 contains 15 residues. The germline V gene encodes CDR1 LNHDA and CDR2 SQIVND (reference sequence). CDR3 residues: CASRPPGWTYNEQFF. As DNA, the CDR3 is TGTGCCAGTAGACCCCCCGGGTGGACCTACAATGAGCAGTTCTTC.

The DNA for the CDR3 is TGTGCCAGCAGTCCCCGGGACAGTTACACTGAAGCTTTCTTT. Its translation is CASSPRDSYTEAFF. The chain uses TRBV28 and TRBJ1-1, with 7 nucleotides matching TRBD1. The CDR3 runs to 14 residues. The V segment lost 5 bases and the J segment 3 bases; nucleotides outside the gene matches: 6. Germline loops: CDR1 MDHEN, CDR2 SYDVKM.

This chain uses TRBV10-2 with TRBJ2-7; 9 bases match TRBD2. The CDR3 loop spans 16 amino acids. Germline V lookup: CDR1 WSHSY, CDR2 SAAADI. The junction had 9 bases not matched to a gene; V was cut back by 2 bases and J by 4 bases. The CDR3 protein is CASSETERGAGYEQYV. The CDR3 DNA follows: TGCGCCAGCAGTGAGACGGAGCGGGGGGCCGGGTACGAGCAGTACGTC.

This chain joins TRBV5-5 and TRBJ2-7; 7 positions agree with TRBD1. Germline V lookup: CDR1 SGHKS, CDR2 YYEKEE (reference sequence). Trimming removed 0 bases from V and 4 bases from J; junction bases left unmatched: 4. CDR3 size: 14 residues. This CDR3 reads CASSLEDRFYEQYV. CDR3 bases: TGTGCCAGCAGCTTGGAGGACAGGTTTTACGAGCAGTACGTC.

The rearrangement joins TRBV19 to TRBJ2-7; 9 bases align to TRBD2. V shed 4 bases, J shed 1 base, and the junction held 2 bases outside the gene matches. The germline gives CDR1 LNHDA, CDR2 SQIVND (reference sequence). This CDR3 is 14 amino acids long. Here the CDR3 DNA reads TGTGCCAGTAGTACGGGACTAGCTTCCTACGAGCAGTACTTC. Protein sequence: CASSTGLASYEQYF.

CDR3 sequence: CASSTRTDEKLFF. The CDR3 DNA follows: TGTGCCAGCAGCACGCGGACAGATGAAAAACTGTTTTTT. J is TRBJ1-4 and V is TRBV11-2, with TRBD1 as a possible D gene (6 bases). Between the trimmed V and J ends, which lost 5 bases and 6 bases, there was a span of 10 bases. The germline V gene has CDR1 SGHAT and CDR2 FQNNGV. The CDR3 totals 13 residues.

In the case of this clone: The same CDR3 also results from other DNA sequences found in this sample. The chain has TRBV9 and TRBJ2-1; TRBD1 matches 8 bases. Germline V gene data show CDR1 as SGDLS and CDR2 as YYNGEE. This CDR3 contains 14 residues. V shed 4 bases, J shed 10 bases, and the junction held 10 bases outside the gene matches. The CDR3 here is CASSPWDRLDEQFF. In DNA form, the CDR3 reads TGTGCCAGCAGCCCCTGGGACAGGCTGGACGAGCAGTTCTTC.

The DNA of the CDR3 is TGTGCCAGCACCGAAAGTCCCAGCGGGGGAGAGACCCAGTACTTC. It specifies CASTESPSGGETQYF. V gene TRBV6-1 combines with J gene TRBJ2-5; 8 nucleotides line up with TRBD2. V lost 7 bases and J lost 4; bases outside the gene matches: 11. Germline V lookup: CDR1 MNHNS, CDR2 SASEGT. CDR3 length equals 15 residues.

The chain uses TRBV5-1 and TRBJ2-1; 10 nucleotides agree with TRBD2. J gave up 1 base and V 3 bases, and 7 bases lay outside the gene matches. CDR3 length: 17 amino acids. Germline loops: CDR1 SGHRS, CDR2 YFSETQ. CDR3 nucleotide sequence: TGCGCCAGCAGCTGGGGGAGCGGGGGGGGGTCCTACAATGAGCAGTTCTTC. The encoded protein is CASSWGSGGGSYNEQFF.

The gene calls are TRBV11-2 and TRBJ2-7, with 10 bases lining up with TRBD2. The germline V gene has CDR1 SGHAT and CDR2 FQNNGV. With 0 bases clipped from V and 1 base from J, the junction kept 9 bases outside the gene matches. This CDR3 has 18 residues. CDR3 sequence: CASSLEEPQREGSYEQYF. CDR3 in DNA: TGTGCCAGCAGCTTAGAGGAGCCGCAGCGGGAGGGATCCTACGAGCAGTACTTC.

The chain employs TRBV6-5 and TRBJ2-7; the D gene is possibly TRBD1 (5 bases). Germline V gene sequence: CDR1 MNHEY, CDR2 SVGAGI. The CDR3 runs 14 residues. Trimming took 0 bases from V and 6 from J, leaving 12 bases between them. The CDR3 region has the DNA TGTGCCAGCAGTTACTCGGGCAGGGCCCTCGAGCAGTACTTC. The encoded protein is CASSYSGRALEQYF.

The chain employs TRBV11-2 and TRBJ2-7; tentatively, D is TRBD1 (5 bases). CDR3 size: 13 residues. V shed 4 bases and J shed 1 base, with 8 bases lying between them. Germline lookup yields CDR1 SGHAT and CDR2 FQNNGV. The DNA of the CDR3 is TGTGCCAGCAGCTACGACAGTTCCTACGAGCAGTACGTC. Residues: CASSYDSSYEQYV.

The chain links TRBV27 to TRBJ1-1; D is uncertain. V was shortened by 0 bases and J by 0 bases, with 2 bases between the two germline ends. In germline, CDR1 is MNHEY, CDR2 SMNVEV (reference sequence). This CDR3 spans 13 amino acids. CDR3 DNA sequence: TGTGCCAGCAGTTTATCCTTGAACACTGAAGCTTTCTTT. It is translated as CASSLSLNTEAFF.

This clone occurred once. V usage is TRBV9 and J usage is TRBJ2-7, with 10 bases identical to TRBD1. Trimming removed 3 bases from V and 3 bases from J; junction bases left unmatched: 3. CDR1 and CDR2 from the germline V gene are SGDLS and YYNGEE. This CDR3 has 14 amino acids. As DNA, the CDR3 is TGTGCCAGCAGCGACCGGGACAGGGGCTACGAGCAGTACTTC. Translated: CASSDRDRGYEQYF.